This TCR beta chain was sequenced during a study of CD8+CD57+ T cells in acquired aplastic anemia (dated by TCRdb to the late 2010s). At the level of the whole study: Extracted DNA from sorted CD4+ and CD8+ cells averaged approximately 3 ug, ranging from roughly 0.17 to 30 ug. CD8+CD57+ expansion was defined as a frequency above the mean frequency observed in healthy subjects. Overall study outcomes, separate from this receptor: Although roughly 29 CD8+ CDR3 sequences were shared by patients and controls, these sequences appeared highly expressed in patients and within the immunodominant clones of patients. Patients and healthy controls showed no significant difference in CD8+ Simpson's diversity (P=0.060).

Comments on this clonotype: What antigen it recognizes has not been identified. Base qualities are not provided; no much larger clone lies one nucleotide away.

The CDR3 goes from the cysteine to the phenylalanine over 14 residues. Left in the record is the CDR3 DNA by itself, 42 bases read in frame from the first base. The germline V gene provides CDR1 SNHLY and CDR2 FYNNEI. The trim is 5 bases for V and 3 bases for J, with a gap of 13 bases between the germline ends. TCR beta VDJ combination and CDR3 sequence profiling used genomic DNA as the template. An Illumina HiSeq 2000 was used for TCR repertoire sequencing. Regarding the original processing steps: Repertoire assessment relied on Simpson's diversity index, CDR3 size and DJ length profiles, and TRBV/TRBJ rearrangement plots. The most abundant DNA sequence in the deep sequencing data was defined as the immunodominant clone. CDR3 amino acid sequences were checked for sharing across subjects and were also compared against the VDJdb database and published repertoires. The public sequencing data were trimmed at Q25 with fastp and processed into clonotypes with MiXCR by TCRdb, which kept only in-frame beta chains. CDR3 protein duplicates are merged, each entry listing the most common genes and DNA. None of the V and J calls come from the authors' own analysis; TCRdb made them. The table for this sample lists around 130,000 distinct CDR3 sequences; under 65% of them were counted only once. Clones ranked in the top ten supply roughly 30% of the sample.

Flow cytometry had shown CD8+CD57+ cell expansion in the patients selected for sequencing. Every patient had severe acquired aplastic anemia, diagnosed using the International Study of Aplastic Anemia and Agranulocytosis and Camitta criteria. At the time blood was sampled, none of the patients had received any therapy. TCR repertoires of sorted CD4+ and CD8+ blood T cells from severe aplastic anemia patients and healthy subjects were deep-sequenced in the study. Patients were enrolled in the USA under clinicaltrials.gov protocols 00001620, 01623167, 00001397, 00071045, 00081523 and 00961064. Ficoll-Paque density gradient centrifugation was used to isolate peripheral blood mononuclear cells. Before DNA extraction, CD4+ and CD8+ T cells were sorted with FACS or magnetic beads.

The chain is assembled from TRBV2 and TRBJ1-1, with TRBD1 as a weak D call on 6 bases. This TCR was recovered from a human donor with aplastic anemia. Sequenced: sorted CD4+, CD8+, or CD8+CD57+ T cells (not recorded which) from PBMCs. For the CDR3, the sequence is CASSFLRQDTEAFF. The DNA sequence is TGTGCCAGCAGTTTTCTACGACAGGACACTGAAGCTTTCTTT. With all but the CDR3 taken from the reference TRBV2 and TRBJ1-1 genes, the full variable domain is: EPEVTQTPSHQVTQMGQEVILRCVPISNHLYFYWYRQILGQKVEFLVSFYNNEISEKSEIFDDQFSVERPDGSNFTLKIRSTKLEDSAMYFCASSFLRQDTEAFFGQGTRLTVV.